This T cell receptor beta chain was retrieved from a study of identical twins' blood T cells. This CDR3 comprises 12 residues. Trimming stripped 7 bases from V and 0 bases from J, with 7 bases between. In germline, CDR1 is DFQATT, CDR2 SNEGSKA (reference sequence). TCRdb used MiXCR to reprocess the 5' RACE reads, holding one entry per CDR3 protein. Among a few hundred thousand distinct CDR3 sequences listed, roughly 27% were seen once. The sequence derives from a woman between 18 and 50 years old in good health. What was sequenced was PBMCs. V and J are TRBV20-1 and TRBJ1-3; D remains ambiguous. The CDR3 loop is CSGATSGNTIYF. In DNA, the CDR3 is TGCAGTGGGGCAACCTCTGGAAACACCATATATTTT.